This T cell receptor (beta chain) was sequenced for a study of blood T cell repertoires in COVID-19. The trim removed 7 bases at V and 0 bases at J, leaving 8 bases unmatched. The CDR3 extends over 16 amino acids. CDR1 is LNHDA, CDR2 SQIVND, per germline (reference sequence). Libraries were prepared by immunoSEQ multiplex PCR; TCRdb keeps only in-frame clonotypes and omits some of them. The table has about 250,000 clones, about 85% seen once; the top ten hold about 0.9%. Sequenced material: peripheral blood. The V call is TRBV19, the J call TRBJ1-4; TRBD1 matches at 7 bases. The sequence derives from a human donor with COVID-19, enrolled during active disease. The donor label of this sample is uncertain. The CDR3 sequence: CASKGTAFATNEKLFF. CDR3 DNA sequence: TGTGCCAGTAAAGGGACAGCTTTCGCAACTAATGAAAAACTGTTTTTT.